The 6 T cell receptor beta chains presented below share a single source sample, sequenced in a study of a mutant IDH1 vaccine in newly diagnosed glioma. Stated time point: week 11, during vaccination. With topical imiquimod, each dose of the vaccine consisted of 300 ug of mutant IDH1 20-mer peptide. Sequenced by immunoSEQ multiplex PCR; TCRdb stores in-frame clones only, minus some. This sample yields 110,000 or so clones, of which roughly 88% are seen a single time; more than 0.55% belongs to the top ten. Their target antigens are unknown. The source was PBMCs, collected from a glioma patient whose treatment included an IDH1 peptide vaccine. All receptors derive from a woman in her forties or fifties with glioma.

The chain recombines TRBV2 with TRBJ1-2; no reliable D call. Trimming shortened V by 6 bases and J by 4 bases, and 12 bases separated the two germline ends. Germline V gene lookup returns CDR1 SNHLY and CDR2 FYNNEI. The CDR3 has 13 amino acids. CDR3 sequence reads: CASSPEEGYGYTF. Written as DNA, the CDR3 is TGTGCCAGCAGCCCCGAGGAAGGCTATGGCTACACCTTC.

This chain uses TRBV11-2 with TRBJ2-3; possibly TRBD1 for D (6 bases). The length of the CDR3 is 15 residues. Trimming left V 5 bases short and J 2 bases short, with 14 bases between. Germline assignment: CDR1 SGHAT and CDR2 FQNNGV. The CDR3 DNA reads as TGTGCCAGCAGCCCCGCGAGGGGGAACACAGATACGCAGTATTTT. It is translated as CASSPARGNTDTQYF.

The V and J genes are TRBV29-1 and TRBJ2-7; no reliable D call. Per the germline V gene, CDR1 is SQVTM and CDR2 is ANQGSEA. V gave up 4 bases and J gave up 3 bases, with 10 bases separating them. The CDR3 is made up of 12 amino acids. The CDR3 nucleotides read TGCAGCGTTGGTTGGCAACGCTACGAGCAGTACTTC. Amino acids: CSVGWQRYEQYF.

J is TRBJ1-1 and V is TRBV30; D ambiguous. The V gene's germline CDR1 is GTSNPN and CDR2 SVGIG (reference sequence). The ends were cut back, 2 bases at V and 10 bases at J, with 11 bases in the middle. This CDR3 comprises 11 residues. In nucleotides, the CDR3 is TGTGCCTGGAGTCCAGGAACCGGAGCTTTCTTT. This encodes CAWSPGTGAFF.

This chain uses TRBV9 with TRBJ1-3; the D gene is possibly TRBD1 (6 bases). V dropped 3 bases and J dropped 2 bases, with 12 bases sitting between them. The CDR3 runs 15 residues. Germline lookup yields CDR1 SGDLS and CDR2 YYNGEE. CDR3 in DNA: TGTGCCAGCAGCGCCCGACAGGTCGCTGGAAACACCATATATTTT. It codes for CASSARQVAGNTIYF. The whole variable domain, remainder taken from reference TRBV9 and TRBJ1-3, is DSGVTQTPKHLITATGQRVTLRCSPRSGDLSVYWYQQSLDQGLQFLIQYYNGEERAKGNILERFSAQQFPDLHSELNLSSLELGDSALYFCASSARQVAGNTIYFGEGSWLTVV.

The J gene is TRBJ2-7, the V gene TRBV6-6, with TRBD2 matching over 11 bases. V was pared by 10 bases and J by 2 bases, with 7 bases of the junction left unmatched. The CDR3 consists of 14 residues. The V gene's germline CDR1 is MNHNY and CDR2 SVGAGI (reference sequence). CDR3 coding DNA: TGTGCCATCCAGACTAGCGGGGCCGCCTACGAGCAGTACTTC. Translating it yields CAIQTSGAAYEQYF.